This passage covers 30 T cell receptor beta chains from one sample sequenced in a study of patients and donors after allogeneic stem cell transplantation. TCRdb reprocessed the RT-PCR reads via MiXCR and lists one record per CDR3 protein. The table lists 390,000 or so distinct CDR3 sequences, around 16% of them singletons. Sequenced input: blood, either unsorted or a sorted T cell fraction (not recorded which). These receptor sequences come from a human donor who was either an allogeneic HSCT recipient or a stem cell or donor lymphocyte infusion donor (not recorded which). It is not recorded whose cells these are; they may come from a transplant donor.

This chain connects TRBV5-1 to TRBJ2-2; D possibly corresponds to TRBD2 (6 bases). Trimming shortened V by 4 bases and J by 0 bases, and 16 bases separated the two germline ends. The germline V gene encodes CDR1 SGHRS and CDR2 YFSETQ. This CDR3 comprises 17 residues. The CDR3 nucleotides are TGCGCCAGCAGCCCCAAAGTGGGGACTTCGAACACCGGGGAGCTGTTTTTT. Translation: CASSPKVGTSNTGELFF.

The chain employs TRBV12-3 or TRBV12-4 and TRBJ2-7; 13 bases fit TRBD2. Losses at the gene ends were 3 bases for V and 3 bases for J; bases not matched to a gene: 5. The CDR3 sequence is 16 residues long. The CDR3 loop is CASSFRGTSGIYEQYF. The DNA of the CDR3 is TGTGCCAGCAGTTTTAGGGGGACTAGCGGGATCTACGAGCAGTACTTC.

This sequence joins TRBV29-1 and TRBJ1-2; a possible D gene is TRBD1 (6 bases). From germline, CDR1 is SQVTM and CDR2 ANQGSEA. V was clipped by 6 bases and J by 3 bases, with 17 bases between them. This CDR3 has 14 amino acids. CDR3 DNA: TGCAGCGTGGTGGACAGAACGGGCTACTATGGCTACACCTTC. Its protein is CSVVDRTGYYGYTF. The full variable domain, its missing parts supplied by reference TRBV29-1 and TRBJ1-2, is SAVISQKPSRDICQRGTSLTIQCQVDSQVTMMFWYRQQPGQSLTLIATANQGSEATYESGFVIDKFPISRPNLTFSTLTVSNMSPEDSSIYLCSVVDRTGYYGYTFGSGTRLTVV.

The CDR3 loop reads CASSLVLVGTTNSPLHF. CDR3 nucleotides: TGTGCCAGCAGCTTAGTACTTGTGGGGACGACAAATTCACCCCTCCACTTT. The rearrangement links TRBV11-2 to TRBJ1-6; the D gene is possibly TRBD1 (5 bases). The germline V and J ends were trimmed by 1 base and 7 bases, with 17 bases remaining between them. The CDR3 runs to 17 residues. The germline V gene has CDR1 SGHAT and CDR2 FQNNGV.

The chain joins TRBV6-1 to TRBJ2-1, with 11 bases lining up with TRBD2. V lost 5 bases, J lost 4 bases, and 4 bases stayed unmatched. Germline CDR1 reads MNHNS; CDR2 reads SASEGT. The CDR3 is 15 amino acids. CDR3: CASSRGTSGYNEQFF. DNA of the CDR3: TGTGCCAGCAGTAGGGGGACTAGCGGATACAATGAGCAGTTCTTC.

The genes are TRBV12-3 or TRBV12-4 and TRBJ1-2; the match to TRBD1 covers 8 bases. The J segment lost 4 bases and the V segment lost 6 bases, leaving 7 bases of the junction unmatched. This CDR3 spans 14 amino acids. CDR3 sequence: CASRRQGNSYGYTF. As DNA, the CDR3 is TGTGCCAGCAGACGACAGGGGAATAGCTATGGCTACACCTTC.

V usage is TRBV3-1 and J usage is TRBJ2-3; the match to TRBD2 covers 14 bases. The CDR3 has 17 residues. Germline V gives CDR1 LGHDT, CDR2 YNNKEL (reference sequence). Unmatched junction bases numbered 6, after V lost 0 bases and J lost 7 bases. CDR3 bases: TGTGCCAGCAGCCAAGATGGGACTAGCGGGAGTTGGAATACGCAGTATTTT. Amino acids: CASSQDGTSGSWNTQYF.

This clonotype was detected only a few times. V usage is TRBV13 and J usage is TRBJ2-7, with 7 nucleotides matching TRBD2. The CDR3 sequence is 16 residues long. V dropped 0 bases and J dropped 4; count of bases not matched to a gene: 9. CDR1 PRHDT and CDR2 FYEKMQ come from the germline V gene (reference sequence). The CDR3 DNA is TGTGCCAGCAGCTTAGGCGGAGGACTAGGGGAGTACGAGCAGTACTTC. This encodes CASSLGGGLGEYEQYF.

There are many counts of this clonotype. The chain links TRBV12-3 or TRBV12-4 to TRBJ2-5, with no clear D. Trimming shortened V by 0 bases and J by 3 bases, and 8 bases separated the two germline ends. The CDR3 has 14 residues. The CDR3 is CASSLAGSKETQYF. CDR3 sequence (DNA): TGTGCCAGCAGTTTAGCGGGAAGTAAAGAGACCCAGTACTTC.

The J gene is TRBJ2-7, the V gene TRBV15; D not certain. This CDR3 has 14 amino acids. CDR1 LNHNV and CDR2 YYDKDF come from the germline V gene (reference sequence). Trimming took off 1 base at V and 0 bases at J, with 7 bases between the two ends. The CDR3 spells CATSRGPDSYEQYF. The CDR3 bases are TGTGCCACCAGCAGAGGGCCGGACTCCTACGAGCAGTACTTC. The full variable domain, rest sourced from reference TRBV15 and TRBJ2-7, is DAMVIQNPRYQVTQFGKPVTLSCSQTLNHNVMYWYQQKSSQAPKLLFHYYDKDFNNEADTPDNFQSRRPNTSFCFLDIRSPGLGDTAMYLCATSRGPDSYEQYFGPGTRLTVT.

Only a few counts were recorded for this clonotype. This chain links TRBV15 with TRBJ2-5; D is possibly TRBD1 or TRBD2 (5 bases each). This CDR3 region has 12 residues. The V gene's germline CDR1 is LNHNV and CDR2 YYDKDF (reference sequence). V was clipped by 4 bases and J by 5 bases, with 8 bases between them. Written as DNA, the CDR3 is TGTGCCACCAGCACTGAGGGGGAGACCCAGTACTTC. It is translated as CATSTEGETQYF.

In nucleotides, the CDR3 is TGTGCCAGCAATCAATTAGCGGGAGTGGGGGAGCAGTACTTC. As protein: CASNQLAGVGEQYF. This rearrangement joins TRBV6-1 to TRBJ2-7; 9 nucleotides match TRBD2. Germline V gene data show CDR1 as MNHNS and CDR2 as SASEGT. V lost 7 bases to trimming and J lost 7 bases; unmatched junction nucleotides: 11. CDR3 length: 14 residues.

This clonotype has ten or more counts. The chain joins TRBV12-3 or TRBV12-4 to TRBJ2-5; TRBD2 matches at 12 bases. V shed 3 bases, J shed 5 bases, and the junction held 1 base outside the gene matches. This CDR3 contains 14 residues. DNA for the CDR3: TGTGCCAGCAGTTTGACTAGCGGGGGTGAGACCCAGTACTTC. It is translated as CASSLTSGGETQYF.

The CDR3 bases are TGTGCCAGCAGTCTCGCCCCTCCGGGACTACAAGAGACCCAGTACTTC. Translating gives CASSLAPPGLQETQYF. This sequence joins TRBV12-3 or TRBV12-4 and TRBJ2-5, with 7 bases matching TRBD2. The trim removed 5 bases at V and 2 bases at J, leaving 11 bases unmatched. The CDR3 has 16 residues.

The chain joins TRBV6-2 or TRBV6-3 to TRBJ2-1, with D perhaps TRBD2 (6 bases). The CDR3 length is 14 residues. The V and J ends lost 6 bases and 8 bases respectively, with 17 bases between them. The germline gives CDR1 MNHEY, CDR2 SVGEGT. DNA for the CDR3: TGTGCCAGCAGGTGGAGGGGAGGTTGGGATGAGCAGTTCTTC. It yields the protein CASRWRGGWDEQFF.

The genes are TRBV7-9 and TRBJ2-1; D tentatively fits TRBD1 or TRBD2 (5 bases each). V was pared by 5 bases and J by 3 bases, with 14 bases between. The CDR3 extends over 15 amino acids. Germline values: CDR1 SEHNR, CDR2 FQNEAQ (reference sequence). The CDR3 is CASSRDGLGYNEQFF. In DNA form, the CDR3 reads TGTGCCAGCAGCCGGGACGGTCTAGGCTACAATGAGCAGTTCTTC.

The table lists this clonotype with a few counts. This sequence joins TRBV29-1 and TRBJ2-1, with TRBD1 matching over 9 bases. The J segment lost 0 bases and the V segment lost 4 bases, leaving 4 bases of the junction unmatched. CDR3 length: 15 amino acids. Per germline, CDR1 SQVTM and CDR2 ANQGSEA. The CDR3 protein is CSVGRTGVSYNEQFF. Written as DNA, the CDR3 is TGCAGCGTTGGACGGACAGGGGTCTCCTACAATGAGCAGTTCTTC.

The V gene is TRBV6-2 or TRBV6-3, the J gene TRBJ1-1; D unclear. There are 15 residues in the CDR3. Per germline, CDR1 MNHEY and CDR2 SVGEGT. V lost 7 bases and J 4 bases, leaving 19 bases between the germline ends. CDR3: CASIDSHGRFTEAFF. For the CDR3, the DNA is TGTGCCAGCATTGACTCCCACGGTCGGTTCACTGAAGCTTTCTTT.

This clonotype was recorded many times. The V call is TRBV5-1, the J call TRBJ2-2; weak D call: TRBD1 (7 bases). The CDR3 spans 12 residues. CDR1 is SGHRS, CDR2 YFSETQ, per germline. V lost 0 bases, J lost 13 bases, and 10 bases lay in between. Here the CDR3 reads CASSLAGDRLFF. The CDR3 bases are TGCGCCAGCAGCTTGGCGGGGGACAGGCTGTTTTTT.

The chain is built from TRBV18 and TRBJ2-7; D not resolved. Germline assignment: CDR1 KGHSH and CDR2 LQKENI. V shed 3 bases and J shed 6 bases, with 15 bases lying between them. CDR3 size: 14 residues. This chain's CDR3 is CASSPLSGDLEQYF. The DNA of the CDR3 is TGTGCCAGCTCACCTTTAAGTGGAGATCTCGAGCAGTACTTC.

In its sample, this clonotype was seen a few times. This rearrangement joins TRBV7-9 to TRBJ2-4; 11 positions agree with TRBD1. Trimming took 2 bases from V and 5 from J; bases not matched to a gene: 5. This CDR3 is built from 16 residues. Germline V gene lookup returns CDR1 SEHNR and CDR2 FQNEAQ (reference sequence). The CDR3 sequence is CASSLTLGQGENIQYF. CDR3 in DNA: TGTGCCAGCAGCTTAACCCTGGGACAGGGGGAAAACATTCAGTACTTC. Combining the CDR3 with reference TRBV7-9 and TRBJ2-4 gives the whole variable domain DTGVSQNPRHKITKRGQNVTFRCDPISEHNRLYWYRQTLGQGPEFLTYFQNEAQLEKSRLLSDRFSAERPKGSFSTLEIQRTEQGDSAMYLCASSLTLGQGENIQYFGAGTRLSVL.

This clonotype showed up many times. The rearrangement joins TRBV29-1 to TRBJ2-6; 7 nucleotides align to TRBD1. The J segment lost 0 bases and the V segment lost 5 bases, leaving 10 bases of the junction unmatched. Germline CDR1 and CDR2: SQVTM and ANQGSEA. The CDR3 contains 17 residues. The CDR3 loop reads CSVKTTGSFSGANVLTF. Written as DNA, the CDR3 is TGCAGCGTTAAGACGACAGGGTCCTTCTCTGGGGCCAACGTCCTGACTTTC.

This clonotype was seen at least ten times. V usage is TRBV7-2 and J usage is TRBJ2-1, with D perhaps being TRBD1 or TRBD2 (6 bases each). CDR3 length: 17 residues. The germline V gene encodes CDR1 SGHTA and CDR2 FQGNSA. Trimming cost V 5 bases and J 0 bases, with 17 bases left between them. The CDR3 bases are TGTGCCAGCAGCCCCAGGGGACGGGAGAGCTCCTACAATGAGCAGTTCTTC. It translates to CASSPRGRESSYNEQFF.

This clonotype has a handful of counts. CDR3 loop: CSVGDYNEQFF. The CDR3 DNA reads TGCAGCGTCGGGGACTACAATGAGCAGTTCTTC. The chain is built from TRBV29-1 and TRBJ2-1, with a possible D match to TRBD2 (5 bases). This CDR3 is built from 11 residues. Trimming removed 6 bases at V and 3 bases at J, with 6 bases between. Germline CDR1 SQVTM, CDR2 ANQGSEA.

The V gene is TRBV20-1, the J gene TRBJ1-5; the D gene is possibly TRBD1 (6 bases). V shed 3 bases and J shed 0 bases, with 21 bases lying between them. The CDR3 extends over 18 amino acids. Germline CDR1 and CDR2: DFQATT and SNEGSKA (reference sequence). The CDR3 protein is CSASEVITTGYSNQPQHF. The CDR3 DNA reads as TGCAGTGCTAGCGAGGTAATCACAACAGGGTATAGCAATCAGCCCCAGCATTTT.

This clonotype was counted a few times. The CDR3 DNA follows: TGTGCCAGCAGTTCCCGGACAGGGGGCAAGCACGAGCAGTACTTC. Its protein is CASSSRTGGKHEQYF. The V call is TRBV28, the J call TRBJ2-7; TRBD1 aligns across 11 bases. CDR3 length: 15 amino acids. Germline lookup yields CDR1 MDHEN and CDR2 SYDVKM. V lost 4 bases and J lost 5; bases outside the gene matches: 7.

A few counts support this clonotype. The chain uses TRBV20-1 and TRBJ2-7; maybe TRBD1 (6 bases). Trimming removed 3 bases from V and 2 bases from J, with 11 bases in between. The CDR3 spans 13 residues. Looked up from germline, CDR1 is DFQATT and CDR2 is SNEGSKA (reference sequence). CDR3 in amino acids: CSARDRQAYEQYF. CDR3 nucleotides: TGCAGTGCTAGGGACAGACAGGCCTACGAGCAGTACTTC.

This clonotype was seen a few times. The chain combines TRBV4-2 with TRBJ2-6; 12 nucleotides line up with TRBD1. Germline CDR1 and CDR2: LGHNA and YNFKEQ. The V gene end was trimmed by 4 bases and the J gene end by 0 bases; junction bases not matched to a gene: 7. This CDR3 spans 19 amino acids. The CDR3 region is CASSLFLGQGASGANVLTF. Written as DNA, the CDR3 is TGTGCCAGCAGCCTTTTCCTGGGACAGGGGGCCTCTGGGGCCAACGTCCTGACTTTC.

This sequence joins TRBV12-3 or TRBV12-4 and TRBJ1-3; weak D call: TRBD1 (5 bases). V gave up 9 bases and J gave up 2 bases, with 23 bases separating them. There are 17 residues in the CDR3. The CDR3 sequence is CASPHTPFRDPGNTIYF. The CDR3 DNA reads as TGTGCCAGTCCTCACACCCCCTTCAGGGATCCTGGAAACACCATATATTTT.

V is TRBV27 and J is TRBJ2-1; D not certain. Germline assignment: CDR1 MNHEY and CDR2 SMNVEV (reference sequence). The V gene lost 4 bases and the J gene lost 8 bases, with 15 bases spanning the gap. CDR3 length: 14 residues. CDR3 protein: CASSSHKRVDEQFF. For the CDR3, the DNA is TGTGCCAGCAGTTCCCATAAGCGTGTGGATGAGCAGTTCTTC.